The entry below gives a single TCR beta chain sequence along with its context. As for time point: pretreatment peripheral blood. The repertoire was sequenced with immunoSEQ multiplex PCR; TCRdb's copy has only in-frame clones and lacks some. The repertoire holds approximately 52,000 clones, with over 75% as singletons. The data originate from a study of PD-L1 blockade in urothelial cancer. Study context: Atezolizumab at 1,200 mg intravenously every 3 weeks was started by patients in the mid-2010s.

The sample was PBMCs, taken around atezolizumab (anti-PD-L1) treatment. The source is a man aged 65 to 85 with urothelial cancer.

The CDR3 DNA follows: TGTGCCAGCAGCTCTCCCCCGGGGACAGCCAAGCCTTACAATGAGCAGTTCTTC. This gives the protein CASSSPPGTAKPYNEQFF. This rearrangement joins TRBV11-2 to TRBJ2-1; TRBD1 matches 7 bases. The CDR3 is 18 amino acids. Germline V gene lookup returns CDR1 SGHAT and CDR2 FQNNGV. The V segment lost 4 bases and the J segment 4 bases; nucleotides outside the gene matches: 16. Using reference TRBV11-2 and TRBJ2-1 for the parts outside the CDR3, the full variable domain is EAGVAQSPRYKIIEKRQSVAFWCNPISGHATLYWYQQILGQGPKLLIQFQNNGVVDDSQLPKDRFSAERLKGVDSTLKIQPAKLEDSAVYLCASSSPPGTAKPYNEQFFGPGTRLTVL.